The 27 T cell receptor beta chains presented below share a single source sample, sequenced in a study of T cell changes during pregnancy in multiple sclerosis. The method was immunoSEQ multiplex PCR; TCRdb's version includes in-frame clones alone and lacks a portion of them. Of more than 55,000 clones listed, approximately 90% are singletons. Sample: peripheral blood, taken in the first trimester of pregnancy. These receptors came from a female donor in good health, enrolled as a control in a pregnancy study.

V is TRBV2 and J is TRBJ2-7; 10 nucleotides agree with TRBD1. Unmatched junction bases numbered 14, after V lost 7 bases and J lost 5 bases. In germline, CDR1 is SNHLY, CDR2 FYNNEI. This CDR3 spans 16 amino acids. CDR3 sequence reads: CASNKEPGTGVHEQYF. The CDR3 nucleotides read TGTGCCAGCAACAAAGAGCCCGGGACAGGGGTCCACGAGCAGTACTTC.

This chain connects TRBV10-3 to TRBJ2-3; 11 bases fit TRBD2. CDR1 and CDR2 (germline): ENHRY, SYGVKD. CDR3 length: 13 residues. The V and J ends lost 7 bases and 5 bases, in that order; junction bases with no gene match: 2. The CDR3 DNA is TGTGCCATCAATGGACTAGCGGGAGATACGCAGTATTTT. Amino acids: CAINGLAGDTQYF.

The chain couples TRBV19 to TRBJ2-5, with 12 bases matching TRBD2. CDR3 length equals 15 residues. CDR1 LNHDA and CDR2 SQIVND come from the germline V gene (reference sequence). V shed 2 bases and J 4 bases; nucleotides not matched to a gene: 2. CDR3 region: CASSIPGLAGETQYF. The DNA for the CDR3 is TGTGCCAGTAGTATACCGGGACTAGCGGGAGAGACCCAGTACTTC. The variable domain in full, completed from reference TRBV19 and TRBJ2-5, reads DGGITQSPKYLFRKEGQNVTLSCEQNLNHDAMYWYRQDPGQGLRLIYYSQIVNDFQKGDIAEGYSVSREKKESFPLTVTSAQKNPTAFYLCASSIPGLAGETQYFGPGTRLLVL.

The genes are TRBV6-5 and TRBJ1-1; 7 nucleotides match TRBD1. Unmatched junction bases numbered 5, after V lost 0 bases and J lost 4 bases. Germline V CDR1 and CDR2: MNHEY, SVGAGI. The CDR3 is 15 amino acids. Here the CDR3 reads CASSYSGRGSTEAFF. DNA for the CDR3: TGTGCCAGCAGTTACTCCGGCAGGGGGAGCACTGAAGCTTTCTTT.

This clone was detected only once. The chain uses TRBV23-1 and TRBJ1-4; 10 bases are a match to TRBD1. TRBV23-1 is an open reading frame, and its role is uncertain. The J segment lost 8 bases and the V segment lost 7 bases, leaving 4 bases of the junction unmatched. The CDR3 has 13 residues. CDR3 protein: CASTTGGHEKLFF. The DNA for the CDR3 is TGCGCCAGCACGACAGGGGGCCACGAAAAACTGTTTTTT.

The rearrangement uses TRBV6-5 and TRBJ2-7, with 8 bases aligning to TRBD1. This CDR3 spans 15 amino acids. V lost 8 bases to trimming and J lost 4 bases; unmatched junction nucleotides: 13. Per germline, CDR1 MNHEY and CDR2 SVGAGI. CDR3 DNA: TGTGCCAGCGGGACAGGTATCGCCGCAGGTTACGAGCAGTACTTC. This gives the protein CASGTGIAAGYEQYF.

This clone has only one observation. The V gene is TRBV11-3, the J gene TRBJ2-7, with 10 bases fitting TRBD1. The V gene end was trimmed by 5 bases and the J gene end by 6 bases; junction bases not matched to a gene: 7. The germline CDR1 and CDR2 sequences are SGHNT and YENEEA. The CDR3 totals 14 residues. The CDR3 region is CASSRGTGEAEQYF. CDR3 nucleotides: TGTGCCAGCAGCCGCGGGACAGGGGAAGCCGAGCAGTACTTC.

The chain is built from TRBV28 and TRBJ2-3; D ambiguous. The CDR3 length is 13 residues. Germline V gives CDR1 MDHEN, CDR2 SYDVKM. V was trimmed by 6 bases and J by 2 bases, leaving 9 bases between them. The chain's CDR3 is CASSRALTDTQYF. The CDR3 bases are TGTGCCAGCAGCCGCGCCCTCACAGATACGCAGTATTTT.

The chain is built from TRBV2 and TRBJ1-2, with TRBD1 matching over 11 bases. Germline CDR1 and CDR2: SNHLY and FYNNEI. The CDR3 contains 18 residues. Unmatched junction bases numbered 17, after V lost 4 bases and J lost 7 bases. CDR3: CASSGEDRGRSGVFGYTF. As DNA, the CDR3 is TGTGCCAGCAGTGGCGAGGACAGGGGGCGCTCCGGCGTCTTTGGCTACACCTTC.

The V gene is TRBV28, the J gene TRBJ2-1, with 10 bases identical to TRBD1. Losses at the gene ends were 4 bases for V and 0 bases for J; bases not matched to a gene: 21. The CDR3 is 22 residues long. From germline, CDR1 is MDHEN and CDR2 SYDVKM. The CDR3 region is CASSSTGQGGAWGHSSYNEQFF. CDR3 bases: TGTGCCAGCAGTTCGACCGGACAGGGGGGGGCCTGGGGCCACAGCTCCTACAATGAGCAGTTCTTC.

V and J are TRBV6-5 and TRBJ2-1; TRBD2 might be the D (5 bases). This CDR3 has 14 residues. The germline gives CDR1 MNHEY, CDR2 SVGAGI. The V and J ends lost 4 bases and 4 bases respectively, with 11 bases between them. This chain's CDR3 is CASSSLLDYNEQFF. CDR3 nucleotides: TGTGCCAGCAGTTCACTACTAGATTACAATGAGCAGTTCTTC.

The chain links TRBV7-8 to TRBJ1-2; weak D call: TRBD1 (5 bases). CDR1 and CDR2 from the germline V gene are SGHVS and FQNEAQ. With 2 bases removed from V and 8 bases from J, the gap between germline ends came to 15 bases. This CDR3 comprises 14 residues. The CDR3 region is CASSLFPGGEGYTF. The CDR3 coding sequence is TGTGCCAGCAGCTTATTTCCGGGGGGGGAAGGCTACACCTTC.

The chain joins TRBV29-1 to TRBJ2-7; a possible D gene is TRBD2 (5 bases). The V gene lost 4 bases and the J gene lost 5 bases, with 18 bases spanning the gap. In germline, CDR1 is SQVTM, CDR2 ANQGSEA. The CDR3 loop spans 14 amino acids. The CDR3 DNA follows: TGCAGCGTTGGAGATCGGCGGCGGGCGGACGAGCAGTACTTC. Translated: CSVGDRRRADEQYF.

The chain links TRBV19 to TRBJ2-7, with D hard to call. The CDR3 length is 15 residues. V lost 5 bases and J 0 bases, leaving 14 bases between the germline ends. Germline V gene data show CDR1 as LNHDA and CDR2 as SQIVND (reference sequence). Here the CDR3 DNA reads TGTGCCAGTAGTTCCCGGGTGGCGAGCTCCTACGAGCAGTACTTC. Protein sequence: CASSSRVASSYEQYF.

This rearrangement joins TRBV18 to TRBJ2-1; 10 bases align to TRBD1. The germline V gene has CDR1 KGHSH and CDR2 LQKENI. The CDR3 consists of 14 residues. Trimming removed 3 bases from V and 9 bases from J; junction bases left unmatched: 5. This chain's CDR3 is CASSPGQGMGEQFF. As DNA, the CDR3 is TGTGCCAGCTCACCGGGACAGGGGATGGGTGAGCAGTTCTTC.

The J gene is TRBJ2-7, the V gene TRBV19, with 8 bases identical to TRBD2. The germline CDR1 and CDR2 sequences are LNHDA and SQIVND (reference sequence). The CDR3 totals 12 residues. V gave up 10 bases and J gave up 3 bases; unmatched junction bases: 5. The CDR3 bases are TGTGCCAAGGTCGGGGGGGACTACGAGCAGTACTTC. Protein sequence: CAKVGGDYEQYF.

This chain links TRBV29-1 with TRBJ2-1; 7 nucleotides agree with TRBD1. The germline V gene has CDR1 SQVTM and CDR2 ANQGSEA. The CDR3 consists of 12 residues. Trimming took 7 bases from V and 4 from J; bases not matched to a gene: 4. This chain's CDR3 is CSGGQVYNEQFF. In nucleotides, the CDR3 is TGCAGCGGCGGACAGGTTTACAATGAGCAGTTCTTC.

The chain is built from TRBV25-1 and TRBJ2-2; 7 bases agree with TRBD2. This CDR3 has 15 amino acids. The germline V gene has CDR1 MGHDK and CDR2 SYGVNS. V gave up 2 bases and J gave up 5 bases; unmatched junction bases: 5. The CDR3: CASSEEWEGTGELFF. The DNA for the CDR3 is TGTGCCAGCAGTGAAGAGTGGGAGGGGACCGGGGAGCTGTTTTTT. Drawing the rest from reference TRBV25-1 and TRBJ2-2, the complete variable domain is EADIYQTPRYLVIGTGKKITLECSQTMGHDKMYWYQQDPGMELHLIHYSYGVNSTEKGDLSSESTVSRIRTEHFPLTLESARPSHTSQYLCASSEEWEGTGELFFGEGSRLTVL.

The CDR3 protein is CASSFGLADSTDTQYF. CDR3 DNA: TGTGCCAGCAGCTTTGGACTAGCGGACTCCACAGATACGCAGTATTTT. The chain recombines TRBV11-3 with TRBJ2-3; 10 nucleotides agree with TRBD2. In germline, CDR1 is SGHNT, CDR2 YENEEA. CDR3 length: 16 residues. V dropped 3 bases and J dropped 2; count of bases not matched to a gene: 5.

This chain connects TRBV28 to TRBJ1-1, with 12 bases matching TRBD1. V was pared by 6 bases and J by 4 bases, with 9 bases of the junction left unmatched. The germline CDR1 and CDR2 sequences are MDHEN and SYDVKM. CDR3 length: 16 residues. CDR3 sequence: CASSLIGTGGVTEAFF. The DNA of the CDR3 is TGTGCCAGCAGCCTTATTGGGACAGGGGGCGTCACTGAAGCTTTCTTT.

This clone was observed a single time. The genes are TRBV28 and TRBJ2-1, with TRBD2 matching 12 bases. CDR1 and CDR2 from the germline V gene are MDHEN and SYDVKM. CDR3 size: 17 residues. With V trimmed by 5 bases and J by 0 bases, 5 bases remained unmatched. The CDR3 region has the DNA TGTGCCAGCAGTCCTACTAGCGGGAGGACCTCCTACAATGAGCAGTTCTTC. Its translation is CASSPTSGRTSYNEQFF.

This chain joins TRBV5-1 and TRBJ2-3; 7 bases line up with TRBD1. The CDR3 is made up of 15 amino acids. Germline V lookup: CDR1 SGHRS, CDR2 YFSETQ. Unmatched junction bases numbered 6, after V lost 5 bases and J lost 0 bases. The chain's CDR3 is CASSSGQLSTDTQYF. The CDR3 nucleotides are TGCGCCAGCAGTTCGGGACAGTTAAGCACAGATACGCAGTATTTT.

This clone has only one observation. The chain couples TRBV6-5 to TRBJ2-1; D not resolved. This CDR3 contains 9 residues. Germline-derived CDR1 and CDR2 are MNHEY and SVGAGI. CDR3 sequence: CDRDNEQFF. The DNA for the CDR3 is TGTGACCGAGACAATGAGCAGTTCTTC.

Written as DNA, the CDR3 is TGTGCCAGCAGTAAGATTAGCAGGCCGGGAGGACCCTCCTACGAGCAGTACTTC. Amino acid sequence: CASSKISRPGGPSYEQYF. The chain couples TRBV11-2 to TRBJ2-7, with 7 nucleotides matching TRBD2. The CDR3 covers 18 residues. Trimming cost V 6 bases and J 0 bases; bases outside gene matches: 17. CDR1 and CDR2 (germline): SGHAT, FQNNGV.

The chain recombines TRBV19 with TRBJ2-7; tentatively, D is TRBD1 (6 bases). The CDR3 is 14 amino acids. With 9 bases removed from V and 0 bases from J, the gap between germline ends came to 15 bases. Germline V gene sequence: CDR1 LNHDA, CDR2 SQIVND (reference sequence). The CDR3 region has the DNA TGTGCCAGCAGAAGGTCAGGGGCCTCCTACGAGCAGTACTTC. This codes for CASRRSGASYEQYF.

The J gene is TRBJ1-5, the V gene TRBV2; 11 bases are a match to TRBD1. The CDR3 consists of 15 residues. V was pared by 5 bases and J by 6 bases, with 6 bases of the junction left unmatched. Germline CDR1 reads SNHLY; CDR2 reads FYNNEI. CDR3 DNA sequence: TGTGCCAGCAGTAGGACAGGGGGCGACCTTCAGCCCCAGCATTTT. Amino acid sequence: CASSRTGGDLQPQHF.

The rearrangement uses TRBV14 and TRBJ2-1, with TRBD2 as a possible D gene (6 bases). V gave up 4 bases and J gave up 2 bases, with 12 bases separating them. The CDR3 sequence is 15 residues long. Germline assignment: CDR1 SGHDN and CDR2 FVKESK. The CDR3 region is CASSLLLAPYNEQFF. In DNA form, the CDR3 reads TGTGCCAGCAGCCTGCTACTAGCCCCCTACAATGAGCAGTTCTTC.